This record concerns one T cell receptor beta chain sequence. TCRdb's table, derived via immunoSEQ multiplex PCR, lists solely in-frame clones and lacks some. The top ten clones hold around 2.2% of a sample with 150,000 to 200,000 clones, 91% of them seen once. The CDR3 consists of 16 residues. With 2 bases removed from V and 2 bases from J, the gap between germline ends came to 14 bases. In germline, CDR1 is MNHEY, CDR2 SMNVEV (reference sequence). This sample is part of a study of control samples from healthy donors and cancer patients. The clonotype comes from a woman between 35 and 50 years old in good health. The chain links TRBV27 to TRBJ2-3; D not resolved. The sample taken for sequencing was blood. CDR3 protein: CASSLRFPPDTDTQYF. CDR3 nucleotide sequence: TGTGCCAGCAGTTTACGCTTCCCCCCGGACACAGATACGCAGTATTTT.